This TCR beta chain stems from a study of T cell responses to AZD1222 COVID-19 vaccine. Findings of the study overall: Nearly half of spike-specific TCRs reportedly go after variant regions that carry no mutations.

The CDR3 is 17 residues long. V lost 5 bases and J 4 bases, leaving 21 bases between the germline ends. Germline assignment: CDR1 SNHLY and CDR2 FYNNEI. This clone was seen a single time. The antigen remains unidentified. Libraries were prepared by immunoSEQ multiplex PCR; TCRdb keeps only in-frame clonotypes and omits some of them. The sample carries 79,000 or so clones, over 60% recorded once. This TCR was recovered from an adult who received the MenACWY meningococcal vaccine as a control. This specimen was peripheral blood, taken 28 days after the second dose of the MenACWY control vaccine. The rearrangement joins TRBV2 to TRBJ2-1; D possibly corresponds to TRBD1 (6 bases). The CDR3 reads CASSTPGTPYEYNEQFF. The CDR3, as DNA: TGTGCCAGCAGTACTCCCGGGACACCCTACGAATACAATGAGCAGTTCTTC.